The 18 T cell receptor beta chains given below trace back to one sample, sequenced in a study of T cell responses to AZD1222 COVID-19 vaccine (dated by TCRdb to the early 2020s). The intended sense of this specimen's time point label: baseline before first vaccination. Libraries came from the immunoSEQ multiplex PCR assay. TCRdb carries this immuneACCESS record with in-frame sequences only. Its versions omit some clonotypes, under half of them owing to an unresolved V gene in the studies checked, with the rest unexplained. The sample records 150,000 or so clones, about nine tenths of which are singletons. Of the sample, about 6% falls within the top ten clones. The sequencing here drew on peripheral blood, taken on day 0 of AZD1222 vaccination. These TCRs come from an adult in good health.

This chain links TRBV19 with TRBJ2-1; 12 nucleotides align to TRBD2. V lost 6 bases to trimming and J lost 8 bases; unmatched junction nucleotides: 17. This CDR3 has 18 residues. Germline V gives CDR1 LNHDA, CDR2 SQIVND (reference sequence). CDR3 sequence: CASSPYRASGGAIHEQFF. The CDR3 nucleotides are TGTGCCAGTAGCCCTTATCGGGCTAGCGGGGGGGCCATTCATGAGCAGTTCTTC.

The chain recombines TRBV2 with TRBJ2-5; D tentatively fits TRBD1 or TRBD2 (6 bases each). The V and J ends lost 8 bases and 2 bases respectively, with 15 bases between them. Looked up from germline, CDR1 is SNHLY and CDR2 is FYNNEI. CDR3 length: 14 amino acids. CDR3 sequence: CASGRGGTQETQYF. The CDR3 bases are TGTGCCAGCGGGAGAGGAGGGACACAAGAGACCCAGTACTTC.

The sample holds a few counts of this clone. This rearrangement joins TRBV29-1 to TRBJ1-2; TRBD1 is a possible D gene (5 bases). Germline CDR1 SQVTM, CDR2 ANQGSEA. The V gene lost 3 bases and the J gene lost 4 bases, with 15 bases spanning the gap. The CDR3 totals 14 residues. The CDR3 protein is CSVEVWAGPYGYTF. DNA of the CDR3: TGCAGCGTTGAGGTTTGGGCAGGGCCCTATGGCTACACCTTC.

The CDR3 spells CSAPGLPRADTQYF. The CDR3 nucleotides are TGCAGCGCCCCGGGCCTTCCACGGGCAGATACGCAGTATTTT. The chain is built from TRBV29-1 and TRBJ2-3; no clear D gene. Germline CDR1 and CDR2: SQVTM and ANQGSEA. V lost 7 bases and J 4 bases, leaving 18 bases between the germline ends. This CDR3 comprises 14 residues.

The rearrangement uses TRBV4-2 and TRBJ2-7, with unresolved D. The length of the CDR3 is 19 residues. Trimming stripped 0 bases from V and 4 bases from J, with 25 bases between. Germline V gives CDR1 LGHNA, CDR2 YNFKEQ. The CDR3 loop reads CASSQDFRTATTREYEQYF. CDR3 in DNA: TGTGCCAGCAGCCAAGACTTTAGGACCGCCACTACCCGAGAGTACGAGCAGTACTTC.

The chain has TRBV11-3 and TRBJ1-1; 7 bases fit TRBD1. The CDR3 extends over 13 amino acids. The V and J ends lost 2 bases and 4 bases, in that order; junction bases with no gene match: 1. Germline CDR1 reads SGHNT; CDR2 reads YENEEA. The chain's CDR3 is CASSLYRGTEAFF. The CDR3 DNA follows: TGTGCCAGCAGCTTATACAGGGGCACTGAAGCTTTCTTT.

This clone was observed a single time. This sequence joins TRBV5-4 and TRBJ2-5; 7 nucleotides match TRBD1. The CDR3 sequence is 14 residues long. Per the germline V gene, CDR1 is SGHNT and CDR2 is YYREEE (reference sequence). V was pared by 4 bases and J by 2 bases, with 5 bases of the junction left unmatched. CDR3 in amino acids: CASSPWTGQETQYF. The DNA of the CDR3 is TGTGCCAGCAGCCCCTGGACAGGACAAGAGACCCAGTACTTC.

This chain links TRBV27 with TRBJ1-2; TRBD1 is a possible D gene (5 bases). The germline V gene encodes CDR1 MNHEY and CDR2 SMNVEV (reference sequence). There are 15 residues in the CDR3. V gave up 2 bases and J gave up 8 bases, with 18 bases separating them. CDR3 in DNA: TGTGCCAGCAGTTTAGACTCAGGGTGGTCCAACGGCTACACCTTC. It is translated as CASSLDSGWSNGYTF.

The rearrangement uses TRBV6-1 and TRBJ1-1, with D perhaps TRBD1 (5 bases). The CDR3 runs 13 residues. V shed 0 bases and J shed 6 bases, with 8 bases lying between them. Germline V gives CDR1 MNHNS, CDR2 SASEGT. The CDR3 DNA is TGTGCCAGCAGTGAAGCCAGGACACCTGAAGCTTTCTTT. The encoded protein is CASSEARTPEAFF.

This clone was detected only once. Here the CDR3 reads CASSQVGGNSGNTIYF. CDR3 bases: TGTGCCAGCTCCCAAGTCGGGGGAAATTCTGGAAACACCATATATTTT. This rearrangement joins TRBV27 to TRBJ1-3; D is perhaps TRBD1 (5 bases). Germline V gene lookup returns CDR1 MNHEY and CDR2 SMNVEV (reference sequence). CDR3 size: 16 residues. Trimming stripped 8 bases from V and 1 base from J, with 18 bases between.

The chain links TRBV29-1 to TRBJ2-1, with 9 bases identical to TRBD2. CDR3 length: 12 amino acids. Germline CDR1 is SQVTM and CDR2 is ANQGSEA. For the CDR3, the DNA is TGCGGCGGGACTAGCCCCTACAATGAGCAGTTCTTC. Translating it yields CGGTSPYNEQFF.

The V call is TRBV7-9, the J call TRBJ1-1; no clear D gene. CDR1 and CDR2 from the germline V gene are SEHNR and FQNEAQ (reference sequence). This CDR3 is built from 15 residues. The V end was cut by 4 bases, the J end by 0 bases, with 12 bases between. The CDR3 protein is CASSSTQFMNTEAFF. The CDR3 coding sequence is TGTGCCAGCAGCTCGACCCAATTCATGAACACTGAAGCTTTCTTT. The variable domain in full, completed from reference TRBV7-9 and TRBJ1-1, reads DTGVSQNPRHKITKRGQNVTFRCDPISEHNRLYWYRQTLGQGPEFLTYFQNEAQLEKSRLLSDRFSAERPKGSFSTLEIQRTEQGDSAMYLCASSSTQFMNTEAFFGQGTRLTVV.

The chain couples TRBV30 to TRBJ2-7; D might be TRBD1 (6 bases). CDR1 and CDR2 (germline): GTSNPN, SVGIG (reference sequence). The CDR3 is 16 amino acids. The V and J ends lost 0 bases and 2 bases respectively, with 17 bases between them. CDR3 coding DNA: TGTGCCTGGAGTGTACGGGTGAACAGGGTAACCTACGAGCAGTACTTC. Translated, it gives CAWSVRVNRVTYEQYF.

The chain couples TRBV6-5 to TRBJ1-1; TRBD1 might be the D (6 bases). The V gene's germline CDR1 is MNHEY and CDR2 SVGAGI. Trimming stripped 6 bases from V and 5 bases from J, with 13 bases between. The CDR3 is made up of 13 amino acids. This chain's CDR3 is CASSSVGGTEAFF. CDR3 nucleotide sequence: TGTGCCAGCAGCTCCGTAGGGGGTACTGAAGCTTTCTTT.

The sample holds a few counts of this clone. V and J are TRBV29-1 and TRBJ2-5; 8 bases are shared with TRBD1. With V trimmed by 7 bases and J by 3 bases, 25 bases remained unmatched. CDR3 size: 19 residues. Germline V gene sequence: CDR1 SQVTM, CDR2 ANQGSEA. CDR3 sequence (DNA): TGCAGCGCCGTACCCAGGGGGCTAAGTGGGCTCTTCATCAAAGAGACCCAGTACTTC. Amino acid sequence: CSAVPRGLSGLFIKETQYF. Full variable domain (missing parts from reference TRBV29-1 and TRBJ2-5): SAVISQKPSRDICQRGTSLTIQCQVDSQVTMMFWYRQQPGQSLTLIATANQGSEATYESGFVIDKFPISRPNLTFSTLTVSNMSPEDSSIYLCSAVPRGLSGLFIKETQYFGPGTRLLVL.

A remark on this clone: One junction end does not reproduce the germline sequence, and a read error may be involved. CDR3 region: CARSDRGGGELFF. The CDR3 DNA reads as TGTGCCCGCAGTGATAGGGGGGGCGGGGAGCTGTTTTTT. The chain uses TRBV2 and TRBJ2-2; weak D call: TRBD2 (7 bases). CDR1 is SNHLY, CDR2 FYNNEI, per germline. The CDR3 is 13 amino acids.

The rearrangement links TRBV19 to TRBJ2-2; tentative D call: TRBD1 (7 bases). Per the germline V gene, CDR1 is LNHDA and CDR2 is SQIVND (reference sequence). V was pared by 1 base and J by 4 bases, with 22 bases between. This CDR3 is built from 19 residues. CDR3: CASSIGWTQGVGGTGELFF. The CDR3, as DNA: TGTGCCAGTAGTATAGGGTGGACTCAGGGGGTGGGAGGCACCGGGGAGCTGTTTTTT.

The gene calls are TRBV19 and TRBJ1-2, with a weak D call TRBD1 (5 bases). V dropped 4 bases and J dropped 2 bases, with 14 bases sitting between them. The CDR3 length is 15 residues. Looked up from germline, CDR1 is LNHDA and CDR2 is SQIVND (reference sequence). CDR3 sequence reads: CASSNNDRANYGYTF. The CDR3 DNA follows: TGTGCCAGTAGTAACAACGACAGAGCGAACTATGGCTACACCTTC. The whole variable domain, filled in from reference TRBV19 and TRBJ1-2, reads DGGITQSPKYLFRKEGQNVTLSCEQNLNHDAMYWYRQDPGQGLRLIYYSQIVNDFQKGDIAEGYSVSREKKESFPLTVTSAQKNPTAFYLCASSNNDRANYGYTFGSGTRLTVV.